The source of this T cell receptor (beta chain) is a study of human T cells and chemical hapten exposure (dated by TCRdb to about 2021). Study-wide context: For sensitization, 2% DPC in acetone was applied to a 2 cm by 2 cm area of upper inner arm skin. Patch testing was performed on the upper back with Finn chambers containing 0.01% DPC, and the patch tests were scored after 6 days according to International Contact Dermatitis Research Group standards. Libraries were pooled for sequencing, and per-sample TCR yields varied mainly because of small differences in library volumes within the pool. Blood was sampled from patients pre-sensitization (week 0) and at 2, 6 and about 24 weeks after DPC sensitization. Weekly therapeutic DPC doses were additionally applied to the scalp of patients throughout the roughly 23-week study period. Approximately 30 alopecia patients provided blood for TCR sequencing at one to four time points (pre-sensitization, 2, 6 and 24 weeks). This study followed changes in the peripheral blood TCR repertoire in vivo during primary and secondary sensitization of alopecia patients to the hapten diphenylcyclopropenone (DPC). Most of the patients in the cohort were female, and the cohort covered alopecia areata with under or over 50% scalp involvement, alopecia totalis and alopecia universalis.

This clonotype was observed a few times. Its target antigen remains unknown. Per-base quality was not reported, and no clone a single base away is much larger than it. Library prep was done by RACE. This sample was sequenced with a NextSeq 500. During library preparation, unique molecular identifiers were attached to individual cDNA molecules so that TCRs could be counted quantitatively and reproducibly. Both TCR alpha and TCR beta chains were sequenced from each blood RNA sample. The authors processed their data as follows. A median of about 87,000 TCRs per sample was observed, with a range of 23,224 to 690,600. The Decombinator software suite was used to annotate the V, J and CDR3 of the TCR reads. For PS versus PT1 abundance plots, all samples were subsampled to the same number of TCRs (28,000). TCRs were defined as expanded if absent before sensitization and observed at least eight times at the 2-week time point. TCRdb's own reprocessing of the public reads used fastp at Q25 and MiXCR and kept productive beta chains. All rows with the same CDR3 protein become a single entry with the most common DNA and genes. The V and J calls here are based on TCRdb, not the publication. The sample has just under 350,000 distinct CDR3 sequences on record, about 7% of them singletons. The top ten clones comprise around 8.4% of the sample.

There are 18 amino acids in the CDR3, from cysteine to phenylalanine inclusive. The sequence is cut down to CDR3 DNA, 54 bases in frame from base 1. The CDR1 and CDR2 encoded by the germline V gene are SNHLY and FYNNEI. The V and J ends are trimmed by 2 bases and 1 base, leaving 17 bases between them. Overall study results and their limits: Alopecia, a presumed autoimmune disease, was present in all patients, so the immune response of the patients might differ from that of healthy individuals. Compared with pre-sensitization or healthy control sets, expanded TCRs formed significantly more large CDR3 similarity clusters, which is consistent with antigen-driven responses. After repeated subsampling, changes were observed in the strength of the expansion versus patch-test correlation and in the threshold at which the correlation became significant. A positive correlation was found between the number of PT1 expanded TCRs and patch test score, with significance reached at thresholds 8, 16 and 32 but not 4. DPC sensitization did not change the number of TCRs with a frequency above 1 in 1000, and there was no evidence of changes in global repertoire structure.

The label giving this sample's time point can be read as: patch test 1, 2 weeks after DPC sensitization. The treatment or condition label, as the study defines it: therapeutic diphenylcyclopropenone sensitization with weekly scalp DPC. At every patch-test visit, the blood draw took place before the patch test was put on. Eligible patients were aged 18 to 70, diagnosed with alopecia, deemed suitable for DPC therapy, and excluded if pregnant. Total RNA was extracted from unfractionated whole blood collected in Tempus Blood RNA tubes. The sequence is built from TRBV2 and TRBJ2-2, and TRBD1 may be the D gene, going by 5 matching bases. The receptor was isolated from a woman aged 18-30 years with alopecia areata. Some clones in this sample may be carry-over from other donors' samples. The material sequenced was whole blood, taken in connection with sensitization to the hapten diphenylcyclopropenone (DPC). The CDR3 reads as follows: CASSEKSQGLRNTGELFF. The base sequence is TGTGCCAGCAGTGAAAAATCCCAGGGCCTTAGGAACACCGGGGAGCTGTTTTTT.